These 4 T cell receptor beta chains were sequenced from one sample in a study of tumor-infiltrating lymphocytes in primary liver carcinoma (dated by TCRdb to about 2017). Blood RNA was extracted from unsorted whole blood using TRIzol reagent, and germline DNA was obtained with the DNeasy Blood & Tissue kit. TCRdb names Illumina HiSeq 2500 as the instrument used. Starting from around 500 ng total RNA, TCRbeta-specific cDNA was produced by reverse transcription with a constant-region primer and ProtoScript II reverse transcriptase. Construction of the TCRbeta libraries relied on three nested rounds of multiplex PCR, following a slightly modified ARM-PCR procedure. The first two PCR rounds used multiplex TRBV1-TRBV30 forward primers with a Cbeta reverse primer, each for about 10 cycles. In TCRdb, the public reads were trimmed at Q25 with fastp and aligned with MiXCR, with productive beta chains retained. Identical CDR3 proteins give one entry, which carries the most common genes and DNA. Present in this sample are 320,000 or so distinct CDR3 sequences, about 62% of which were seen just once. In total, the top ten clones hold approximately 9% of the sample.

Material: peripheral blood. The receptor source for this set is a man aged 35 to 55 with primary liver carcinoma and hepatitis B virus infection.

Of note for this clonotype: This may stem from a read error, because a much larger clone lies one nucleotide away. The genes are TRBV6-2 or TRBV6-3 and TRBJ2-7; weak D call: TRBD1 (6 bases). The CDR3 contains 12 residues. Germline loops: CDR1 MNHEY, CDR2 SVGEGT. Here the CDR3 reads CVIQGSGYEQYF. CDR3 bases: TGTGTCATACAGGGAAGTGGGTACGAGCAGTACTTC.

J is TRBJ2-1 and V is TRBV4-2; TRBD2 matches 9 bases. The germline CDR1 and CDR2 sequences are LGHNA and YNFKEQ. Trimming at V came to 0 bases and at J to 3 bases, leaving 6 bases not matched to a gene. The CDR3 has 17 residues. The CDR3 region has the DNA TGTGCCAGCAGCCAAGATATCGTGACTAGCGGCTACAATGAGCAGTTCTTC. The encoded protein is CASSQDIVTSGYNEQFF.

The chain uses TRBV28 and TRBJ2-1, with a tentative D call TRBD2 (5 bases). The germline gives CDR1 MDHEN, CDR2 SYDVKM. V dropped 10 bases and J dropped 4 bases, with 11 bases sitting between them. CDR3 length: 12 residues. The CDR3 spells CATTDWYNEQFF. The CDR3 bases are TGTGCCACCACGGACTGGTACAATGAGCAGTTCTTC.

This clonotype was picked up many times. V usage is TRBV12-3 or TRBV12-4 and J usage is TRBJ1-1; unclear D gene. The CDR3 loop spans 14 amino acids. Trimming took 1 base from V and 0 from J, leaving 6 bases between them. This chain's CDR3 is CASSLVQMNTEAFF. CDR3 DNA: TGTGCCAGCAGTTTAGTACAGATGAACACTGAAGCTTTCTTT.